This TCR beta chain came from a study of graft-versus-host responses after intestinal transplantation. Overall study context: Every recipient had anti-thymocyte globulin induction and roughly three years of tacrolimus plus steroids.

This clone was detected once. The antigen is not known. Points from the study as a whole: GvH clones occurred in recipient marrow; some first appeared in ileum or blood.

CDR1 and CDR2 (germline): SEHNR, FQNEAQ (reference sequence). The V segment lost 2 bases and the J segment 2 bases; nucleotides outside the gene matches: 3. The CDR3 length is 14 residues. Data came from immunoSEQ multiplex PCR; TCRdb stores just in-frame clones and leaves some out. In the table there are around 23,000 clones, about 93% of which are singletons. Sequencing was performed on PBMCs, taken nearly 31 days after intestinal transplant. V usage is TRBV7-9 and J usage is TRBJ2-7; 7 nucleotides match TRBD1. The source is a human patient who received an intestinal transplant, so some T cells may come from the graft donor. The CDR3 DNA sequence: TGTGCCAGCAGCTTATGGGACAGCGCCTACGAGCAGTACTTC. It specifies CASSLWDSAYEQYF.